The 17 T cell receptor beta chains below all came from one sample that was sequenced in a study of siplizumab effects on memory and regulatory T cells. Method: immunoSEQ multiplex PCR; TCRdb's copy keeps in-frame clones and lacks some. The table shows roughly 100,000 clones, with about 93% occurring only once. Sequencing input: CD4+ T cells sorted from blood. The receptor source for this set is a human donor in good health.

V is TRBV30 and J is TRBJ1-2; D is unclear. Trimming took 4 bases from V and 4 from J, leaving 19 bases between them. There are 15 residues in the CDR3. Germline lookup yields CDR1 GTSNPN and CDR2 SVGIG (reference sequence). CDR3 bases: TGTGCCTGGATGGGAGGGCCCCTCAGGCGCTATGGCTACACCTTC. It codes for CAWMGGPLRRYGYTF.

This clone has only one observation. The chain uses TRBV4-1 and TRBJ2-2; 7 bases are a match to TRBD1. Germline values: CDR1 MGHRA, CDR2 YSYEKL. The CDR3 consists of 15 residues. V gave up 4 bases and J gave up 0 bases; unmatched junction bases: 2. DNA of the CDR3: TGCGCCAGCAGCCGTGGGACAGCGAACACCGGGGAGCTGTTTTTT. Encoded protein: CASSRGTANTGELFF.

CDR3 region: CASSQAEGTEAFF. CDR3 sequence (DNA): TGTGCCAGCAGCCAAGCGGAGGGCACTGAAGCTTTCTTT. The J gene is TRBJ1-1, the V gene TRBV14; D uncertain. The germline V gene has CDR1 SGHDN and CDR2 FVKESK. Trimming cost V 1 base and J 4 bases, with 7 bases left between them. This CDR3 is built from 13 residues.

This sequence joins TRBV28 and TRBJ1-2; TRBD1 agrees at 7 bases. From germline, CDR1 is MDHEN and CDR2 SYDVKM. J was trimmed by 3 bases and V by 6 bases; bases with no gene match: 13. CDR3 length equals 16 residues. CDR3 nucleotides: TGTGCCAGCAGGCAGACCGCCTCGACAGGGTACTATGGCTACACCTTC. Encoded protein: CASRQTASTGYYGYTF.

The genes are TRBV2 and TRBJ1-6, with D perhaps TRBD1 (5 bases). V was shortened by 5 bases and J by 8 bases, with 16 bases between the two germline ends. Germline CDR1 is SNHLY and CDR2 is FYNNEI. The CDR3 is made up of 15 amino acids. The CDR3 protein is CASSTGPGRYSPLHF. The CDR3 DNA follows: TGTGCCAGCAGTACGGGGCCAGGGAGGTATTCACCCCTCCACTTT.

This chain links TRBV27 with TRBJ1-5; 7 bases match TRBD1. V lost 3 bases and J lost 3; bases outside the gene matches: 5. The CDR3 loop spans 15 amino acids. Germline CDR1 reads MNHEY; CDR2 reads SMNVEV (reference sequence). The CDR3 loop is CASSFGTDLNQPQHF. In DNA, the CDR3 is TGTGCCAGCAGTTTCGGGACAGACCTCAATCAGCCCCAGCATTTT.

V and J are TRBV6-5 and TRBJ2-1, with TRBD2 matching over 13 bases. V lost 8 bases and J lost 9; bases outside the gene matches: 7. The CDR3 spans 14 residues. The germline CDR1 and CDR2 sequences are MNHEY and SVGAGI. CDR3: CASGALAGGSEQFF. The CDR3 DNA is TGTGCCAGCGGAGCACTAGCGGGGGGGAGTGAGCAGTTCTTC.

This rearrangement joins TRBV5-1 to TRBJ2-7, with TRBD2 identical over 8 bases. Trimming removed 5 bases from V and 2 bases from J; junction bases left unmatched: 3. Per germline, CDR1 SGHRS and CDR2 YFSETQ. CDR3 length: 13 residues. The CDR3 loop is CASRDSGAYEQYF. The CDR3 DNA sequence: TGCGCCAGCAGAGATAGCGGGGCCTACGAGCAGTACTTC.

V is TRBV7-2 and J is TRBJ2-7; 8 positions agree with TRBD2. The CDR3 has 14 amino acids. Germline CDR1 is SGHTA and CDR2 is FQGNSA. Trimming removed 1 base from V and 2 bases from J; junction bases left unmatched: 1. CDR3: CASSLGSGTYEQYF. The CDR3 nucleotides are TGTGCCAGCAGCTTAGGTAGCGGGACCTACGAGCAGTACTTC.

The rearrangement links TRBV19 to TRBJ1-2, with D maybe TRBD1 (6 bases). CDR3 size: 15 residues. In germline, CDR1 is LNHDA, CDR2 SQIVND (reference sequence). V shed 4 bases and J shed 3 bases, with 15 bases lying between them. DNA of the CDR3: TGTGCCAGTAGTACCTCACAGGGTCAGGACTATGGCTACACCTTC. The encoded protein is CASSTSQGQDYGYTF.

The rearrangement links TRBV19 to TRBJ1-2, with 10 bases matching TRBD1. The CDR3 has 15 residues. Germline V gives CDR1 LNHDA, CDR2 SQIVND (reference sequence). The J segment lost 1 base and the V segment lost 3 bases, leaving 2 bases of the junction unmatched. The CDR3 protein is CASSIGQGGNYGYTF. For the CDR3, the DNA is TGTGCCAGTAGTATCGGACAGGGGGGTAACTATGGCTACACCTTC.

This chain uses TRBV29-1 with TRBJ2-3; 10 bases are shared with TRBD2. The V segment lost 6 bases and the J segment 3 bases; nucleotides outside the gene matches: 15. Per germline, CDR1 SQVTM and CDR2 ANQGSEA. This CDR3 is built from 17 residues. The CDR3 loop reads CSVAGLAEGGGTDTQYF. CDR3 nucleotides: TGCAGCGTAGCCGGACTAGCGGAGGGAGGAGGAACAGATACGCAGTATTTT.

The gene calls are TRBV5-4 and TRBJ2-7, with D possibly being TRBD1 (6 bases). This CDR3 contains 14 residues. Trimming stripped 2 bases from V and 2 bases from J, with 11 bases between. The V gene's germline CDR1 is SGHNT and CDR2 YYREEE (reference sequence). The CDR3 DNA reads TGTGCCAGCAGCTTACTCACAGGGCCCTACGAGCAGTACTTC. The encoded protein is CASSLLTGPYEQYF. The complete variable domain, with remaining parts taken from reference TRBV5-4 and TRBJ2-7, reads ETGVTQSPTHLIKTRGQQVTLRCSSQSGHNTVSWYQQALGQGPQFIFQYYREEENGRGNFPPRFSGLQFPNYSSELNVNALELDDSALYLCASSLLTGPYEQYFGPGTRLTVT.

The chain joins TRBV5-4 to TRBJ1-6; D remains ambiguous. This CDR3 contains 17 residues. In germline, CDR1 is SGHNT, CDR2 YYREEE (reference sequence). Trimming shortened V by 0 bases and J by 0 bases, and 10 bases separated the two germline ends. This chain's CDR3 is CASSLGGRSSYNSPLHF. The CDR3 coding sequence is TGTGCCAGCAGCTTGGGGGGTCGGAGCTCCTATAATTCACCCCTCCACTTT.

V and J are TRBV30 and TRBJ2-3; D ambiguous. The V and J ends lost 0 bases and 2 bases respectively, with 6 bases between them. The CDR3 covers 13 residues. The germline V gene has CDR1 GTSNPN and CDR2 SVGIG (reference sequence). The CDR3, as DNA: TGTGCCTGGAGTGTAAGGGCCACAGATACGCAGTATTTT. Protein: CAWSVRATDTQYF.

The chain links TRBV9 to TRBJ1-6; D is unresolved. Trimming took off 0 bases at V and 7 bases at J, with 5 bases between the two ends. The CDR3 has 13 residues. The germline CDR1 and CDR2 sequences are SGDLS and YYNGEE. The CDR3 loop reads CASSVDVNSPLHF. The DNA for the CDR3 is TGTGCCAGCAGCGTAGATGTGAATTCACCCCTCCACTTT.

The chain combines TRBV30 with TRBJ2-5, with no clear D. The germline V gene has CDR1 GTSNPN and CDR2 SVGIG (reference sequence). Trimming pared 0 bases from V and 5 bases from J, leaving 10 bases between. This CDR3 is built from 13 residues. DNA of the CDR3: TGTGCCTGGAGTGTATACCATCGGGAGACCCAGTACTTC. Translating it yields CAWSVYHRETQYF.